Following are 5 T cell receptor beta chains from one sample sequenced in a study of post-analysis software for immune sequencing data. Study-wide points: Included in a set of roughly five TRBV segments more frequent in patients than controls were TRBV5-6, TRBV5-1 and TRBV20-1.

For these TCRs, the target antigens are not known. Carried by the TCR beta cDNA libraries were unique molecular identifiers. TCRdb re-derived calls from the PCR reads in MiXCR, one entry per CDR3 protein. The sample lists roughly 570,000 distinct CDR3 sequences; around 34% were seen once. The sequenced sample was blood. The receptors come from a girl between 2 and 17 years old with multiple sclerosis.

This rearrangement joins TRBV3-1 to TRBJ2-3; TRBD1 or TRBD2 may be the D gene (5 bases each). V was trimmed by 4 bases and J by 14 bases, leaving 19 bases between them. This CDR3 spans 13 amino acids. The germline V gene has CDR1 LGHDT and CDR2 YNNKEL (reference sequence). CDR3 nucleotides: TGTGCCAGCAGCCCATCGAGGGGATTATCGGGGTATTTT. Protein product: CASSPSRGLSGYF.

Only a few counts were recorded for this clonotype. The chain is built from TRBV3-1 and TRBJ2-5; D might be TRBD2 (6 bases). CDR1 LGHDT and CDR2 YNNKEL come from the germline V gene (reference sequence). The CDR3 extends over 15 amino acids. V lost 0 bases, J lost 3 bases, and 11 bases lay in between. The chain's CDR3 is CASSQDTLAEETQYF. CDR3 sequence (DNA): TGTGCCAGCAGCCAAGATACACTAGCCGAAGAGACCCAGTACTTC.

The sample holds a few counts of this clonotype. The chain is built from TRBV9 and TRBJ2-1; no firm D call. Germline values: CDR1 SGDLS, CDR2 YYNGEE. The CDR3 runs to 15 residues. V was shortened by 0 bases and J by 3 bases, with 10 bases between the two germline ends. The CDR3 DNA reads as TGTGCCAGCAGCGTAGGGGCGACCGACTACAATGAGCAGTTCTTC. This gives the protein CASSVGATDYNEQFF.

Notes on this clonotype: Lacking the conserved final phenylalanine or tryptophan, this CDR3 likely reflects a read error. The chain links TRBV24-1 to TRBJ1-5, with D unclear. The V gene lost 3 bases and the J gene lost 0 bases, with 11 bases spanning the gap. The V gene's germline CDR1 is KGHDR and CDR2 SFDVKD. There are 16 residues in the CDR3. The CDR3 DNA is TGTGCCACCAGTGATAGTAGGGCCGATAGCAATCAGCCCCAGCATGTT. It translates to CATSDSRADSNQPQHV.

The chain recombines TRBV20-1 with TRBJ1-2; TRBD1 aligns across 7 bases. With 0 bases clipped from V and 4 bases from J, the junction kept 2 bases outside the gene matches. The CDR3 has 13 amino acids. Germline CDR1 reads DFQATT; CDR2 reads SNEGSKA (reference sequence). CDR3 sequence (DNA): TGCAGTGCTAGAGAGGGGACAGTCTATGGCTACACCTTC. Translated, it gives CSAREGTVYGYTF.